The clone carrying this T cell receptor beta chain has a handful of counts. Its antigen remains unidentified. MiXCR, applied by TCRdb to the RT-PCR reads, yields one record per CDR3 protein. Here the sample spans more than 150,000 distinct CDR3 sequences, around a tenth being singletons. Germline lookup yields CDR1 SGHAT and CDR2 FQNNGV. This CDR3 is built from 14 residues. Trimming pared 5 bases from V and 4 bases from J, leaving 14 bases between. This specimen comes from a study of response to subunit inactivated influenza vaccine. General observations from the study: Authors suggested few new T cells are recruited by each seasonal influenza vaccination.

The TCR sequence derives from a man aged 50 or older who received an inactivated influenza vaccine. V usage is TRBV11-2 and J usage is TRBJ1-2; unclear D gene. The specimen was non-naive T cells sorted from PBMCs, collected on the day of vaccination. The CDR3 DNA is TGTGCCAGCAGCCCCCCGGCCACACTCTATGGCTACACCTTC. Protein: CASSPPATLYGYTF.